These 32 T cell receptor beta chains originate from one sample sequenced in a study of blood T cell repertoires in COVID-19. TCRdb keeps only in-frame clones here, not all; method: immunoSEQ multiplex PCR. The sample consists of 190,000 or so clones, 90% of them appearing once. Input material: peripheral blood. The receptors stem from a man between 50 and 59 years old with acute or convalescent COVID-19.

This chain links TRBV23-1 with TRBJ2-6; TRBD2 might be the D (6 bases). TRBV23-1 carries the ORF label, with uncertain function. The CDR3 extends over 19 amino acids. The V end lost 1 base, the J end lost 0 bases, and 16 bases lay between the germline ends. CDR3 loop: CASSQYGGVFDSGANVLTF. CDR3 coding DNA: TGCGCCAGCAGTCAATATGGAGGGGTATTCGACTCTGGGGCCAACGTCCTGACTTTC.

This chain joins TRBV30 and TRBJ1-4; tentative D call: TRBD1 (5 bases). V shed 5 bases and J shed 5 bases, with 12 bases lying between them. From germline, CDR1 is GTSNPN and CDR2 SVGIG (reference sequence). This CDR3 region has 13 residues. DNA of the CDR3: TGTGCCTGGGAAGATCGGGGGAATGAAAAACTGTTTTTT. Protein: CAWEDRGNEKLFF.

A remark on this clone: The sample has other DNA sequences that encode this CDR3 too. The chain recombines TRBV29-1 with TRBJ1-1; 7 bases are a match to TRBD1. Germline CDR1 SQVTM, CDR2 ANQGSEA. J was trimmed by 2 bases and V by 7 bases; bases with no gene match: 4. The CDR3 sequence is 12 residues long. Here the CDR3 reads CSGRQGNTEAFF. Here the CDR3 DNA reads TGCAGCGGAAGACAGGGAAACACTGAAGCTTTCTTT.

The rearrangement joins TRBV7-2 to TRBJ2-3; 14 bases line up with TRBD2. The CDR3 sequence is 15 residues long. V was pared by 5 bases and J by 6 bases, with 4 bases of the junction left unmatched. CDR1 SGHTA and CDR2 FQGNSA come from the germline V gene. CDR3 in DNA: TGTGCCAGCAGCGGGACTAGCGGGAGAGGCGATACGCAGTATTTT. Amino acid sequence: CASSGTSGRGDTQYF.

CDR3 nucleotide sequence: TGTGCCAGCAGTTTACGAACTGCGAATGAGGAGGAGGATACGCAGTATTTT. Translated, it gives CASSLRTANEEEDTQYF. This chain uses TRBV28 with TRBJ2-3; tentatively, D is TRBD2 (5 bases). The CDR3 spans 17 residues. V gave up 2 bases and J gave up 6 bases, with 21 bases separating them. Germline V gives CDR1 MDHEN, CDR2 SYDVKM.

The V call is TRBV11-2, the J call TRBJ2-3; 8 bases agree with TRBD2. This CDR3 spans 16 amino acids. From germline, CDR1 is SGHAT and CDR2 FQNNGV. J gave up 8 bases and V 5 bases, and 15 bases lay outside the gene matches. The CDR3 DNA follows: TGTGCCAGCAGCCGAGGGGGTAGCGGGGAATGGGGTACGCAGTATTTT. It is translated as CASSRGGSGEWGTQYF.

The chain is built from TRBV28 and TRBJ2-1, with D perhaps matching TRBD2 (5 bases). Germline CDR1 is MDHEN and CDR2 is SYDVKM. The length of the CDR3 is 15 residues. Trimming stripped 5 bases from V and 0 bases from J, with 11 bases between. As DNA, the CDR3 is TGTGCCAGCAGTGTGGACTCGAGCTCCTACAATGAGCAGTTCTTC. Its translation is CASSVDSSSYNEQFF. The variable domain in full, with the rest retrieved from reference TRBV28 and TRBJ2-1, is DVKVTQSSRYLVKRTGEKVFLECVQDMDHENMFWYRQDPGLGLRLIYFSYDVKMKEKGDIPEGYSVSREKKERFSLILESASTNQTSMYLCASSVDSSSYNEQFFGPGTRLTVL.

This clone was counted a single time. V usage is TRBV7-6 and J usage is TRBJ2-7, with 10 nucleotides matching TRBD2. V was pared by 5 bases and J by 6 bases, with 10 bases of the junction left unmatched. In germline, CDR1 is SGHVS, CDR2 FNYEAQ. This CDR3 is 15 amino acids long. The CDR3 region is CASSPGSSGSGEQYF. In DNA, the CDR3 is TGTGCCAGCAGCCCCGGGTCTAGCGGGAGTGGCGAGCAGTACTTC.

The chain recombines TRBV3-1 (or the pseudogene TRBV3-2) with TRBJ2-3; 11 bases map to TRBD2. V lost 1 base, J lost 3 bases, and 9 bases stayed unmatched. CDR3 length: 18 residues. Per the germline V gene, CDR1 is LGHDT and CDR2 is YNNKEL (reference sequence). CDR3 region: CASSQVYRTSGLTDTQYF. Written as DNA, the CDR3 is TGTGCCAGCAGCCAAGTCTACCGGACTAGCGGGTTAACAGATACGCAGTATTTT.

CDR3 sequence: CASRPSSGMNEQFF. The CDR3 DNA reads TGTGCCAGCAGGCCTTCAAGCGGGATGAATGAGCAGTTCTTC. This sequence joins TRBV27 and TRBJ2-1; 7 bases line up with TRBD2. Germline CDR1 and CDR2: MNHEY and SMNVEV (reference sequence). The J segment lost 7 bases and the V segment lost 6 bases, leaving 9 bases of the junction unmatched. This CDR3 contains 14 residues.

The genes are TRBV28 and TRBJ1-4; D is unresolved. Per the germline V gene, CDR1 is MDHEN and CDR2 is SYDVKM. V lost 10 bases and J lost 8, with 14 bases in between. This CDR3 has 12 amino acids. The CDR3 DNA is TGTGCCACCTCGGGGAATGAGGAAAAACTGTTTTTT. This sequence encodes CATSGNEEKLFF. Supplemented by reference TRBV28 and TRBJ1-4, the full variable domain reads DVKVTQSSRYLVKRTGEKVFLECVQDMDHENMFWYRQDPGLGLRLIYFSYDVKMKEKGDIPEGYSVSREKKERFSLILESASTNQTSMYLCATSGNEEKLFFGSGTQLSVL.

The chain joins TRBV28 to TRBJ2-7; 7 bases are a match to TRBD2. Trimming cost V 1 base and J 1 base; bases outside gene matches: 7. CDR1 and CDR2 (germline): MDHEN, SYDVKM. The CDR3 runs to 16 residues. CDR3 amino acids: CASSLLRLAESYEQYF. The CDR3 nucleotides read TGTGCCAGCAGTTTATTGAGGCTAGCGGAGTCCTACGAGCAGTACTTC.

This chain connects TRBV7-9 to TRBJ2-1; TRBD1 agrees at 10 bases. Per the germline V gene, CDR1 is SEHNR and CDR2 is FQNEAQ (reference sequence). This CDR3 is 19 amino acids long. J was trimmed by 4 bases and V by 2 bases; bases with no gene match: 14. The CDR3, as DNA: TGTGCCAGCAGCTTAAACTCCGGGACAGGGGTCAAACCTTACAATGAGCAGTTCTTC. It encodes CASSLNSGTGVKPYNEQFF.

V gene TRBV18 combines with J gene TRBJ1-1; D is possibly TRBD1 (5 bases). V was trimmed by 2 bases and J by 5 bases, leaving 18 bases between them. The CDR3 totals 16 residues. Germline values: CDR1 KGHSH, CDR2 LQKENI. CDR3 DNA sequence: TGTGCCAGCTCACCATATCTGGGGTCCCGGGGGACTGAAGCTTTCTTT. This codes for CASSPYLGSRGTEAFF.

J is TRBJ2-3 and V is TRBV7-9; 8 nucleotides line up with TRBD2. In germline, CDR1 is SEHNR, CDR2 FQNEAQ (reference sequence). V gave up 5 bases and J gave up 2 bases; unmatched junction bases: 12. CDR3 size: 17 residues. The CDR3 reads CASSPPTRGELTDTQYF. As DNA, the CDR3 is TGTGCCAGCAGCCCGCCTACGCGGGGGGAACTCACAGATACGCAGTATTTT.

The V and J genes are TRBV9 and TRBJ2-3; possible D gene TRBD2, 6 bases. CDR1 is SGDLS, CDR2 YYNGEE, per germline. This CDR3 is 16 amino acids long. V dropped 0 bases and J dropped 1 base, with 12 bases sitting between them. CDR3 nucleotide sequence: TGTGCCAGCAGCGTAGAAGGGAGGAGCGGCACAGATACGCAGTATTTT. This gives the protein CASSVEGRSGTDTQYF. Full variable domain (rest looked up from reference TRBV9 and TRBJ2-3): DSGVTQTPKHLITATGQRVTLRCSPRSGDLSVYWYQQSLDQGLQFLIQYYNGEERAKGNILERFSAQQFPDLHSELNLSSLELGDSALYFCASSVEGRSGTDTQYFGPGTRLTVL.

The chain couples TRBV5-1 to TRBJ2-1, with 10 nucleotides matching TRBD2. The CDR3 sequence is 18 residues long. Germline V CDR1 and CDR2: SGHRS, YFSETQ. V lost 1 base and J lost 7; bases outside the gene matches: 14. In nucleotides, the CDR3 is TGCGCCAGCAGCTTGATCGCTAGCGGGGGAGTCAGATGGAATGAGCAGTTCTTC. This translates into CASSLIASGGVRWNEQFF.

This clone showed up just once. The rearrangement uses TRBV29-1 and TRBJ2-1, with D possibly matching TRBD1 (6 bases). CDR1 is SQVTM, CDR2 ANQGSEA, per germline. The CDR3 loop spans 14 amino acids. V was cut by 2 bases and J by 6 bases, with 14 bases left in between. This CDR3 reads CSVELQGDSNEQFF. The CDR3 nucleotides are TGCAGCGTTGAACTACAGGGCGATAGCAATGAGCAGTTCTTC.

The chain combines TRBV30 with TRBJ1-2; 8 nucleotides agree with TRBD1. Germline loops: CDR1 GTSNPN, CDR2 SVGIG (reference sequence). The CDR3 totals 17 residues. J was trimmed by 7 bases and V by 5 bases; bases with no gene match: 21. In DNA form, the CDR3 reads TGTGCCTGGGCCTATCCGGGACAGGCCTCGCCAGCCGGTGGCTACACCTTC. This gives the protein CAWAYPGQASPAGGYTF.

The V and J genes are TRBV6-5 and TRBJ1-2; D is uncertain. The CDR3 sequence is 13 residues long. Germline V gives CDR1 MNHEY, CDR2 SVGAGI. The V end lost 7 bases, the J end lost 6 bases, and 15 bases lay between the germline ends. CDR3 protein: CASTLDWRDGYTF. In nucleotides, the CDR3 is TGTGCCAGCACCCTCGACTGGAGGGATGGCTACACCTTC.

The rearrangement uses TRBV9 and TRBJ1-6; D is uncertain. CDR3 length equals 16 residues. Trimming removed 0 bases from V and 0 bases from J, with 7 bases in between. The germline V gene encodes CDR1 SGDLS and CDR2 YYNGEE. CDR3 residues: CASSVAGSSYNSPLHF. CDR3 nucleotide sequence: TGTGCCAGCAGCGTAGCGGGGAGCTCCTATAATTCACCCCTCCACTTT.

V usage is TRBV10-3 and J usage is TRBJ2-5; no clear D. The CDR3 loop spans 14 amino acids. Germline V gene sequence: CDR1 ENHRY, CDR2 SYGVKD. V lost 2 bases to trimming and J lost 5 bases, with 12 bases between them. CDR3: CAISESGSRETQYF. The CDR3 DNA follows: TGTGCCATCAGTGAGAGTGGTTCGCGGGAGACCCAGTACTTC.

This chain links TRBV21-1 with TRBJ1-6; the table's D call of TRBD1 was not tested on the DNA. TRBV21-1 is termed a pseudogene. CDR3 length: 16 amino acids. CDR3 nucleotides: TGTGCCAGCAGCAACCGACAGAGCTCCTATAATTCACCCCTCCACTTT. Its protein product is CASSNRQSSYNSPLHF.

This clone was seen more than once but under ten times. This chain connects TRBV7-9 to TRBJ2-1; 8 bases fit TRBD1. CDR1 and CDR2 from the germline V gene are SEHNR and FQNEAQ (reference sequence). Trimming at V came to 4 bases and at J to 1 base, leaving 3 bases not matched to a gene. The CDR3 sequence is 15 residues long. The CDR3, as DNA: TGTGCCAGCAGCTCAGGGGGCGTGTCCTACAATGAGCAGTTCTTC. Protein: CASSSGGVSYNEQFF.

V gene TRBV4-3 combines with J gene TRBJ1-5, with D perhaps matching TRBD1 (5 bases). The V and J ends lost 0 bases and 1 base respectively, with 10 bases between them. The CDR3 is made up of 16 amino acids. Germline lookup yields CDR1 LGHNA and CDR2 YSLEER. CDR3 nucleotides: TGCGCCAGCAGCCAAGATGGGGCAGGGAGCAATCAGCCCCAGCATTTT. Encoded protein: CASSQDGAGSNQPQHF.

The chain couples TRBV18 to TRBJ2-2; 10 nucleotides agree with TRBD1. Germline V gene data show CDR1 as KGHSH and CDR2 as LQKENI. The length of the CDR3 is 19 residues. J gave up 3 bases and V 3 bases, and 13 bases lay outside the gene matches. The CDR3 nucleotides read TGTGCCAGCTCACCGTTCGGGACAGGGGCCTTTATTGACACCGGGGAGCTGTTTTTT. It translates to CASSPFGTGAFIDTGELFF.

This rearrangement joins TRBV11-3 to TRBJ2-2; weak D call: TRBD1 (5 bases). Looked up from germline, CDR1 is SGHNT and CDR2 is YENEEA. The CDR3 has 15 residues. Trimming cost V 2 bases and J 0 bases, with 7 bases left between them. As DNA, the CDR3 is TGTGCCAGCAGCTTACAGGGATCGAACACCGGGGAGCTGTTTTTT. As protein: CASSLQGSNTGELFF.

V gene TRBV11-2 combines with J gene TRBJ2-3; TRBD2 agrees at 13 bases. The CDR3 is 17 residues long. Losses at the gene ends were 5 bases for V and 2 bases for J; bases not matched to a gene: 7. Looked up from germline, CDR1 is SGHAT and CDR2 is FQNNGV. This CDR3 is CASSPWTSGGDTDTQYF. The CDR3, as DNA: TGTGCCAGCAGCCCGTGGACTAGCGGGGGAGACACAGATACGCAGTATTTT.

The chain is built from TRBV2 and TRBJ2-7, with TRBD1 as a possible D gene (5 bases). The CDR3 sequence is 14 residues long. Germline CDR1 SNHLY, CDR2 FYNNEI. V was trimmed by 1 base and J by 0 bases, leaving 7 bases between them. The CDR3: CASSEGGSSYEQYF. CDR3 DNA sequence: TGTGCCAGCAGTGAAGGGGGCAGCTCCTACGAGCAGTACTTC.

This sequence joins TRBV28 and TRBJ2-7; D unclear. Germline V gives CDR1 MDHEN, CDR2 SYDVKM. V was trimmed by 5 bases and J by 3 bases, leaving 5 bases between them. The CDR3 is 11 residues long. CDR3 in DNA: TGTGCCAGCAGTACTAACTACGAGCAGTACTTC. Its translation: CASSTNYEQYF.

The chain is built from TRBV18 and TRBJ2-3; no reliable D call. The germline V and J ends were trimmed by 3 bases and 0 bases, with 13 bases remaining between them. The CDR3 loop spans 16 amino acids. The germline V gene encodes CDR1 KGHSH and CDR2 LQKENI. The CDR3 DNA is TGTGCCAGCTCACCGCTCCCTCTTCAGAGCACAGATACGCAGTATTTT. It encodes CASSPLPLQSTDTQYF.

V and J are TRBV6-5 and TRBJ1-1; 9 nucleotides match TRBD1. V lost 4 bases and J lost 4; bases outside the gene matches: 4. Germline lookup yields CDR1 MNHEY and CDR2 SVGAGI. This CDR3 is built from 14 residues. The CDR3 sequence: CASSFGTGITEAFF. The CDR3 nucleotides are TGTGCCAGCAGTTTCGGGACAGGGATCACTGAAGCTTTCTTT.